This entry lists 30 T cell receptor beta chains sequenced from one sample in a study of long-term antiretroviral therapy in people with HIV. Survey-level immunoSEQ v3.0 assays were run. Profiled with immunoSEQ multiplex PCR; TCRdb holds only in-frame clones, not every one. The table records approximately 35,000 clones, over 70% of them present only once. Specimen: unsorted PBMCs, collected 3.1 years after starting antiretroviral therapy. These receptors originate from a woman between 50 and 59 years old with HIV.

Here the CDR3 DNA reads TGTGCCATCAGTGCGCGACAGTTTAACTATGGCTACACCTTC. This encodes CAISARQFNYGYTF. This chain uses TRBV10-3 with TRBJ1-2; tentatively, D is TRBD1 (5 bases). Germline loops: CDR1 ENHRY, CDR2 SYGVKD. This CDR3 comprises 14 residues. Trimming stripped 4 bases from V and 1 base from J, with 10 bases between.

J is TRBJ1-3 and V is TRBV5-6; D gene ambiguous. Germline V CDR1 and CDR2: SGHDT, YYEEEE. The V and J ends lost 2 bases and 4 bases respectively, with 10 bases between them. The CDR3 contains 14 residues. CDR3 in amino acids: CASSLVSQGNTIYF. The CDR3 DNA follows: TGTGCCAGCAGCTTAGTCTCACAGGGAAACACCATATATTTT.

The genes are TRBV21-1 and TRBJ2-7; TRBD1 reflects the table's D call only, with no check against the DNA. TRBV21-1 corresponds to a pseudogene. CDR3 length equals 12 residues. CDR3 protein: CARESGAYEQYV. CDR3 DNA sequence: TGTGCCAGAGAGTCAGGGGCCTACGAGCAGTACGTC.

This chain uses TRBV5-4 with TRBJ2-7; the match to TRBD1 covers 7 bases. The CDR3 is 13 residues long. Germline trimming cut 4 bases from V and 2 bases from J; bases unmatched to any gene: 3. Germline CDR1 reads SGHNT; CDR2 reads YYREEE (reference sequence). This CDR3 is CASSQGQPYEQYF. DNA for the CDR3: TGTGCCAGCAGCCAGGGACAGCCCTACGAGCAGTACTTC.

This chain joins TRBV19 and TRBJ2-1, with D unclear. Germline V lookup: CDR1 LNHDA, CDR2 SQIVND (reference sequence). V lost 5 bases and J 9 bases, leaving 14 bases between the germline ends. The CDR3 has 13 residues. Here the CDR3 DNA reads TGTGCCAGTAGTGCCGGGCCCAGCCTTGAGCAGTTCTTC. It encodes CASSAGPSLEQFF.

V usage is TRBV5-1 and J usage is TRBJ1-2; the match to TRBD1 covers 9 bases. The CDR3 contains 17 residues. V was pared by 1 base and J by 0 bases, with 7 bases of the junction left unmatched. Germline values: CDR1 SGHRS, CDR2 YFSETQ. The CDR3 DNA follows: TGCGCCAGCAGCTTGATCCGGGACAGGGATGCTAACTATGGCTACACCTTC. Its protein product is CASSLIRDRDANYGYTF.

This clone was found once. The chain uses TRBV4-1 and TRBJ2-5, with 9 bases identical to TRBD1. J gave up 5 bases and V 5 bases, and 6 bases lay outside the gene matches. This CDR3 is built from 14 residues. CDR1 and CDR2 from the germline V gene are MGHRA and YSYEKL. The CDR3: CASSSRTGEETQYF. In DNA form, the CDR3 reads TGCGCCAGCAGCTCCCGGACAGGGGAGGAGACCCAGTACTTC.

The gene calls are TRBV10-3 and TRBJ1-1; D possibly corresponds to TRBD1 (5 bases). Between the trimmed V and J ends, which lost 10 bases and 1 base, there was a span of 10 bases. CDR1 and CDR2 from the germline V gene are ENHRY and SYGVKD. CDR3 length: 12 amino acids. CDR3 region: CASRDPNTEAFF. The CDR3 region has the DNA TGTGCCAGCCGGGACCCGAACACTGAAGCTTTCTTT.

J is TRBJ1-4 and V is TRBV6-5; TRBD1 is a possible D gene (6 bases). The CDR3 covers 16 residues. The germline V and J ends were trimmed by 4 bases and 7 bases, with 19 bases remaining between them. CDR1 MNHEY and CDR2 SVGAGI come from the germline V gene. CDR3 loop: CASSSGPGGASEKLFF. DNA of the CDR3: TGTGCCAGCAGTTCCGGTCCTGGGGGGGCGAGTGAAAAACTGTTTTTT.

The CDR3 here is CAWSAQWGTEAFF. In DNA, the CDR3 is TGTGCCTGGAGTGCACAGTGGGGCACTGAAGCTTTCTTT. This sequence joins TRBV30 and TRBJ1-1, with D hard to call. Germline loops: CDR1 GTSNPN, CDR2 SVGIG (reference sequence). The CDR3 sequence is 13 residues long. The V end was cut by 1 base, the J end by 4 bases, with 10 bases between.

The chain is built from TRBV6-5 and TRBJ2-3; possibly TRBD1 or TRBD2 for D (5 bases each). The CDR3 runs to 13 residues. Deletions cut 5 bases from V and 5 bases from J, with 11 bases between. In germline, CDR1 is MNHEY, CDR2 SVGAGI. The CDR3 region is CASSRDGGDTQYF. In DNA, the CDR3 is TGTGCCAGCAGTCGGGATGGGGGAGATACGCAGTATTTT.

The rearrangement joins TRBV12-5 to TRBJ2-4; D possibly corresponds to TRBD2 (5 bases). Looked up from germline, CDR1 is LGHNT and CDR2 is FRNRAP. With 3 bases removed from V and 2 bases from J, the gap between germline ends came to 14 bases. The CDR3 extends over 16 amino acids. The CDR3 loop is CASGFLITGTKNIQYF. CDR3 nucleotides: TGTGCTAGTGGTTTCCTGATAACGGGGACCAAAAACATTCAGTACTTC.

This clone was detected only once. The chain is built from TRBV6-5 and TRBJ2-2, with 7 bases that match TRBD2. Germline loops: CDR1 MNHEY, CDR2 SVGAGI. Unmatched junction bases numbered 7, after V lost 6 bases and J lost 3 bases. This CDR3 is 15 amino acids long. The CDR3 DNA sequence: TGTGCCAGCAGCTGGTCAAGCGGGGACACCGGGGAGCTGTTTTTT. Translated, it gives CASSWSSGDTGELFF.

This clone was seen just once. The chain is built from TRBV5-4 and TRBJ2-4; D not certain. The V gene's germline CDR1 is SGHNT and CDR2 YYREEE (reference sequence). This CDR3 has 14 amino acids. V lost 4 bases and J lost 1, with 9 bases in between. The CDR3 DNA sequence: TGTGCCAGCAGCCTAGGGCAGGCCAAAAACATTCAGTACTTC. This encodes CASSLGQAKNIQYF.

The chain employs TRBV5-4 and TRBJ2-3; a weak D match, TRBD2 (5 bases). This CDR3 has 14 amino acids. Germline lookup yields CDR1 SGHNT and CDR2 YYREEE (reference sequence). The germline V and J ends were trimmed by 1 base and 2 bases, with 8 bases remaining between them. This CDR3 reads CASSLTGSTDTQYF. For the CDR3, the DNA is TGTGCCAGCAGCTTGACGGGGTCCACAGATACGCAGTATTTT.

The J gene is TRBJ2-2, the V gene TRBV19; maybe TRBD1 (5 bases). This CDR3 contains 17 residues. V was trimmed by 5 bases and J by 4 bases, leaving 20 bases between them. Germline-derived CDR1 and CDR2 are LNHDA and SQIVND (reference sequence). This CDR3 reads CASSPAGARASTGELFF. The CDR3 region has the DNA TGTGCCAGTAGTCCCGCCGGTGCCAGGGCGTCCACCGGGGAGCTGTTTTTT.

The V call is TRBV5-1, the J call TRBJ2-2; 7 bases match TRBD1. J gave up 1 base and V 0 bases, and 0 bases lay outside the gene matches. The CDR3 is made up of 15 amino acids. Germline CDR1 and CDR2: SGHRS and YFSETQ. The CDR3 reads CASSLDRGNTGELFF. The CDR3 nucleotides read TGCGCCAGCAGCTTGGACAGGGGGAACACCGGGGAGCTGTTTTTT.

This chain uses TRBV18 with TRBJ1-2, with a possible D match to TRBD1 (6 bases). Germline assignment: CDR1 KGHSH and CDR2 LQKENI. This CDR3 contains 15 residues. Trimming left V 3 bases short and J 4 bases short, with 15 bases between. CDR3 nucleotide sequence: TGTGCCAGCTCACCGATGCCAGGGGAAGCCTATGGCTACACCTTC. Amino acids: CASSPMPGEAYGYTF.

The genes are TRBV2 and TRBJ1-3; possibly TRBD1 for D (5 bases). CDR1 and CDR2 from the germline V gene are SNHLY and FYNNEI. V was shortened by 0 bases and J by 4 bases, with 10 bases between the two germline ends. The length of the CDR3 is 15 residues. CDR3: CASSEAGVLGNTIYF. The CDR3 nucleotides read TGTGCCAGCAGTGAAGCGGGGGTATTAGGAAACACCATATATTTT.

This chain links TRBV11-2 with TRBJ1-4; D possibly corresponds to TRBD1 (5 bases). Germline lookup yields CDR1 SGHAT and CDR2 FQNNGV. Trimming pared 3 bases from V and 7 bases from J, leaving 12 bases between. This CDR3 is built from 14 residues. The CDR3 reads CASSLGPAREKLFF. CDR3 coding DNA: TGTGCCAGCAGCTTGGGGCCCGCGCGTGAAAAACTGTTTTTT.

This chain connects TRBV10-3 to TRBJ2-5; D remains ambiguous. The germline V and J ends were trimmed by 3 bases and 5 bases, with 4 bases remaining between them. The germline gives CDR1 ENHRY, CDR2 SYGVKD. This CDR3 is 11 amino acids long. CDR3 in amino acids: CAISDFETQYF. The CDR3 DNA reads TGTGCCATCAGTGATTTCGAGACCCAGTACTTC.

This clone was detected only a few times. CDR3 sequence (DNA): TGTGCCAGCAGCCCCGGTAGCGGGGGGGAGGAGACCCAGTACTTC. Its translation is CASSPGSGGEETQYF. The chain carries TRBV6-5 and TRBJ2-5, with 11 bases that match TRBD2. CDR1 MNHEY and CDR2 SVGAGI come from the germline V gene. CDR3 size: 15 residues. With 6 bases clipped from V and 5 bases from J, the junction kept 8 bases outside the gene matches.

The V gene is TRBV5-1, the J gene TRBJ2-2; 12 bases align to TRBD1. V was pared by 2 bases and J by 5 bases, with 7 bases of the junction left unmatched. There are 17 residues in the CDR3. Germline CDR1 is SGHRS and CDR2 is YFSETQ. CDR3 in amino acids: CASSFHPGQGATGELFF. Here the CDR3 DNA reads TGCGCCAGCAGCTTTCATCCGGGACAGGGGGCGACCGGGGAGCTGTTTTTT.

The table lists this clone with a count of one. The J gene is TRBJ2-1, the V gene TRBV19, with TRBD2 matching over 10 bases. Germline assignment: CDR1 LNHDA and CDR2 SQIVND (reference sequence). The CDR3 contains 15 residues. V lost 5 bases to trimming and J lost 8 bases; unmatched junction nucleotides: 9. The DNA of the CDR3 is TGTGCCAGTAGTGTCTTAGCGGGGGGTGGATATGAGCAGTTCTTC. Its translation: CASSVLAGGGYEQFF.

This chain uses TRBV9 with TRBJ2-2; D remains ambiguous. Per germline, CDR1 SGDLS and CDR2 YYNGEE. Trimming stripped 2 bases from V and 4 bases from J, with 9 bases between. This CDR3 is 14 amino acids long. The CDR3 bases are TGTGCCAGCAGCGTTGAGAGAAGCACCGGGGAGCTGTTTTTT. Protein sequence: CASSVERSTGELFF. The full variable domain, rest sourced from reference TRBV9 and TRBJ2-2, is DSGVTQTPKHLITATGQRVTLRCSPRSGDLSVYWYQQSLDQGLQFLIQYYNGEERAKGNILERFSAQQFPDLHSELNLSSLELGDSALYFCASSVERSTGELFFGEGSRLTVL.

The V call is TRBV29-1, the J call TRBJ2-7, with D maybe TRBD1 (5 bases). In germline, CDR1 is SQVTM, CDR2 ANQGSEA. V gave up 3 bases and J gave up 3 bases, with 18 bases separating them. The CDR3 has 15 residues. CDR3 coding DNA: TGCAGCGTTGATAAGGGGCAGGGCGTTGGCTACGAGCAGTACTTC. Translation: CSVDKGQGVGYEQYF.

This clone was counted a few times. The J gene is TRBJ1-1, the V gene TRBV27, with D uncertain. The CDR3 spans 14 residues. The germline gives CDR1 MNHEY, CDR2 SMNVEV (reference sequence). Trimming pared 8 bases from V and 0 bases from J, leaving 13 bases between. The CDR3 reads CASRWTGLNTEAFF. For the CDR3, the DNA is TGTGCCAGCCGCTGGACGGGTCTGAACACTGAAGCTTTCTTT.

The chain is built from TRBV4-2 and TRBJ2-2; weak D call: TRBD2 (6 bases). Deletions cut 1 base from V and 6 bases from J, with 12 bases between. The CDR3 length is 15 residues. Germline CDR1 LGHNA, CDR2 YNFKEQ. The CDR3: CASSQAIGGAGELFF. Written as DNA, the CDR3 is TGTGCCAGCAGCCAAGCTATAGGAGGGGCCGGGGAGCTGTTTTTT.

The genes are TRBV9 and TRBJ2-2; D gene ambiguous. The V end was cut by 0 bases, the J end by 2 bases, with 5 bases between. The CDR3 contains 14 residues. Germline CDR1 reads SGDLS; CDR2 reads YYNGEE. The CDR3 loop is CASSVGPNTGELFF. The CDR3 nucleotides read TGTGCCAGCAGCGTAGGTCCAAACACCGGGGAGCTGTTTTTT.

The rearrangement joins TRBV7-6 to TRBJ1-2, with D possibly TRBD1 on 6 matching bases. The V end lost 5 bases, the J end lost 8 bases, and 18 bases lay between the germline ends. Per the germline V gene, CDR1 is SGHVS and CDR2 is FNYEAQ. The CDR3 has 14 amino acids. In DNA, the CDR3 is TGTGCCAGCAGCCCCTCGCGGGGGGCCAGGGGCTACACCTTC. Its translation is CASSPSRGARGYTF.